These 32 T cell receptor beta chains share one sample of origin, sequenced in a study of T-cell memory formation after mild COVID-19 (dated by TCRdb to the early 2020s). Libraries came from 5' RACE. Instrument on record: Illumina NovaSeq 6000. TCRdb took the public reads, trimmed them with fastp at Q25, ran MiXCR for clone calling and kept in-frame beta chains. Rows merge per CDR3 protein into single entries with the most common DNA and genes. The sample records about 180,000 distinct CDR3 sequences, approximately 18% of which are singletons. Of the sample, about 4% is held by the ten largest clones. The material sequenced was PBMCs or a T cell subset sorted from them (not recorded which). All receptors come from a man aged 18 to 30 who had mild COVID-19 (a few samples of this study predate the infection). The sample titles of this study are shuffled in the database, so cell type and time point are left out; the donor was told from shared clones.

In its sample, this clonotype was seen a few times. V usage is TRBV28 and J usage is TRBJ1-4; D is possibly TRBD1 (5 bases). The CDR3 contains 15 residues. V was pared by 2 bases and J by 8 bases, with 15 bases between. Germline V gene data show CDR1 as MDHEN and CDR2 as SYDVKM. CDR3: CASSLDTGGREKLFF. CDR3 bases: TGTGCCAGCAGTTTAGATACAGGAGGCAGGGAAAAACTGTTTTTT.

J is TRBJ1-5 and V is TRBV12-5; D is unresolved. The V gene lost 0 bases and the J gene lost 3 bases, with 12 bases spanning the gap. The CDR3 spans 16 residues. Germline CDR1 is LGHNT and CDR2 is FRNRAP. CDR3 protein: CASGLVPTVSNQPQHF. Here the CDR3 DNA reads TGTGCTAGTGGTTTGGTACCAACAGTCTCCAATCAGCCCCAGCATTTT.

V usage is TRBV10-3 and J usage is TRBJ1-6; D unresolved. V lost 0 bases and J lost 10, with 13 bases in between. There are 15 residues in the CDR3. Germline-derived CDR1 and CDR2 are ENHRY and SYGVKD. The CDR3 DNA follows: TGTGCCATCAGTGAGTCTGGAAGGTTCCAGTCACCCCTCCACTTT. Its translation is CAISESGRFQSPLHF.

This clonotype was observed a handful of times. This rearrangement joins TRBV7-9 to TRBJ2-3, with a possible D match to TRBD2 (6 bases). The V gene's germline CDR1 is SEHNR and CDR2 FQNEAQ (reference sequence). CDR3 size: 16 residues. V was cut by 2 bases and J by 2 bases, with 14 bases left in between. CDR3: CASSLRRGEFTDTQYF. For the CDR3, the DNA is TGTGCCAGCAGCTTAAGGAGGGGCGAATTCACAGATACGCAGTATTTT.

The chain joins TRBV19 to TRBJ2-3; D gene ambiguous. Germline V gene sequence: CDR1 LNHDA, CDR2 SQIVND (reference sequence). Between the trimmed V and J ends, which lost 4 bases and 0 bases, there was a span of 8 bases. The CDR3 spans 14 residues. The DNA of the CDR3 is TGTGCCAGTAGTACGTCCTCTAGCACAGATACGCAGTATTTT. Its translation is CASSTSSSTDTQYF.

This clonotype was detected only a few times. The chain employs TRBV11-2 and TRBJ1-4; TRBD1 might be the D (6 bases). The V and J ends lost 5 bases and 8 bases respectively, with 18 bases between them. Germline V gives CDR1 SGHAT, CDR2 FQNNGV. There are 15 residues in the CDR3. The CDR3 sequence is CASSPVRGAREKLFF. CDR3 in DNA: TGTGCCAGCAGCCCAGTGCGGGGGGCAAGGGAAAAACTGTTTTTT.

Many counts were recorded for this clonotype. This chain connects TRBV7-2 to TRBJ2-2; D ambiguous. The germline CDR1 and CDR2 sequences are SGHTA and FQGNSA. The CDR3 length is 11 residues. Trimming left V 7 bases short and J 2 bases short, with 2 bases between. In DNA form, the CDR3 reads TGTGCCAGCACAAACACCGGGGAGCTGTTTTTT. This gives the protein CASTNTGELFF.

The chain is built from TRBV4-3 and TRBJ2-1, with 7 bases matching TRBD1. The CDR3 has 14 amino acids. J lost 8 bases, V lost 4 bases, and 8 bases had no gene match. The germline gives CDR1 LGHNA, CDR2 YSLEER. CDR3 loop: CASSPRQGRDEQFF. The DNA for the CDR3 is TGCGCCAGCAGCCCGAGACAGGGCCGCGATGAGCAGTTCTTC.

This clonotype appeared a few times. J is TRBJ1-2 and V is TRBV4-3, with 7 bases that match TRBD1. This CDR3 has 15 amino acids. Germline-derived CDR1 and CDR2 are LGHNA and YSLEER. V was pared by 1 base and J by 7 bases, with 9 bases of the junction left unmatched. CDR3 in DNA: TGCGCCAGCAGCCAAGTGTCTAGGTCAGGGGGTGGCTACACCTTC. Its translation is CASSQVSRSGGGYTF.

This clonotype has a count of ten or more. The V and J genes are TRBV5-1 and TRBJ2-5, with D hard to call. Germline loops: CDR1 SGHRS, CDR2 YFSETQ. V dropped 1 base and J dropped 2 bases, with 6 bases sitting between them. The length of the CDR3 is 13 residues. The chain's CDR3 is CASSLFRQETQYF. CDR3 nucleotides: TGCGCCAGCAGCTTGTTCAGGCAAGAGACCCAGTACTTC.

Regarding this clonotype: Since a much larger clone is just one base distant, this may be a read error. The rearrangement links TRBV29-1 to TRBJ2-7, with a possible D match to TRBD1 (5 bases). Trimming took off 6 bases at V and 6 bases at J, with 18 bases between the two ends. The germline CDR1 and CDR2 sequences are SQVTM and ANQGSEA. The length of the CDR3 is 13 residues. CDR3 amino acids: CSVGYLTQGEQYF. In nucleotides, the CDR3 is TGCAGCGTGGGGTATTTGACTCAGGGCGAGCAGTACTTC.

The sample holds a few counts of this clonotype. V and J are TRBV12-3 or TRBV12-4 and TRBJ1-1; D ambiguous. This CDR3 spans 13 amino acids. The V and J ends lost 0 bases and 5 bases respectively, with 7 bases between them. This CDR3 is CASSLASRTEAFF. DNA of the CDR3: TGTGCCAGCAGTTTAGCGTCTAGAACTGAAGCTTTCTTT.

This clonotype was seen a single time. The CDR3 spells CASSFTGAGYTF. DNA of the CDR3: TGTGCCAGCAGCTTTACAGGGGCTGGCTACACCTTC. The chain recombines TRBV7-6 with TRBJ1-2; TRBD1 matches at 7 bases. In germline, CDR1 is SGHVS, CDR2 FNYEAQ. With 3 bases clipped from V and 7 bases from J, the junction kept 2 bases outside the gene matches. The CDR3 consists of 12 residues. Drawing the rest from reference TRBV7-6 and TRBJ1-2, the complete variable domain is GAGVSQSPRYKVTKRGQDVALRCDPISGHVSLYWYRQALGQGPEFLTYFNYEAQQDKSGLPNDRFSAERPEGSISTLTIQRTEQRDSAMYRCASSFTGAGYTFGSGTRLTVV.

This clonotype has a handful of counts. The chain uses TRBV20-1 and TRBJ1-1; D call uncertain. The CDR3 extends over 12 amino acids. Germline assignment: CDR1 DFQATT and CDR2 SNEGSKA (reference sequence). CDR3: CSVERLNTEAFF. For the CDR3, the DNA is TGCAGCGTCGAGCGACTCAACACTGAAGCTTTCTTT.

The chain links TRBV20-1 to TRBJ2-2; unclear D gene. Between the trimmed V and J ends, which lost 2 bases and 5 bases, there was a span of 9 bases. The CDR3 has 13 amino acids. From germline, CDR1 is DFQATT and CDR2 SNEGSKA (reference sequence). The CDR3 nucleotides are TGCAGTGCTAGATTCATGGTTACCGGGGAGCTGTTTTTT. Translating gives CSARFMVTGELFF.

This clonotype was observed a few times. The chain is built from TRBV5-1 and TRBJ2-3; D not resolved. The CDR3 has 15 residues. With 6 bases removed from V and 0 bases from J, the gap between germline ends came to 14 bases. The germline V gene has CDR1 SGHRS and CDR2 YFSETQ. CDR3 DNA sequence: TGCGCCAGCACCTCCCCCCAACTCAGCACAGATACGCAGTATTTT. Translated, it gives CASTSPQLSTDTQYF.

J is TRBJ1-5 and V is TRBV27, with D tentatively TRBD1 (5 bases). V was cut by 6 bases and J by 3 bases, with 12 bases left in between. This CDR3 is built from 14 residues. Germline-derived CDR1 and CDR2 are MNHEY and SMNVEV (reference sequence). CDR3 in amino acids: CASSHGQYNQPQHF. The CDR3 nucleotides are TGTGCCAGCAGCCACGGACAATACAATCAGCCCCAGCATTTT.

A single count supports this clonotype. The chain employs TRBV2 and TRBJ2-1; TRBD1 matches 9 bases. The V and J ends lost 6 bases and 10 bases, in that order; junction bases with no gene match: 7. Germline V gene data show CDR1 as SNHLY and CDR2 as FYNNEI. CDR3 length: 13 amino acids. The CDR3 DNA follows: TGTGCCAGCAGCCCGGACAGGGGCGGGGAGCAGTTCTTC. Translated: CASSPDRGGEQFF.

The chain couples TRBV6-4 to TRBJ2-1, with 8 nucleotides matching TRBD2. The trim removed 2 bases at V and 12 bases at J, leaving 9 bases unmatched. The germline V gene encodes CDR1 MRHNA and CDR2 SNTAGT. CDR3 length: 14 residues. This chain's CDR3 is CASSDGTAGGWQFF. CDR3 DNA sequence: TGTGCCAGCAGTGACGGAACTGCGGGGGGTTGGCAGTTCTTC.

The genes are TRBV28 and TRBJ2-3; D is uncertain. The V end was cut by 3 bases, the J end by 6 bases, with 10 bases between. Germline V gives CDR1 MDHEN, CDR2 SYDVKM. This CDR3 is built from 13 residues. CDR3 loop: CASSFVSVDTQYF. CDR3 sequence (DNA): TGTGCCAGCAGTTTCGTTTCTGTGGATACGCAGTATTTT.

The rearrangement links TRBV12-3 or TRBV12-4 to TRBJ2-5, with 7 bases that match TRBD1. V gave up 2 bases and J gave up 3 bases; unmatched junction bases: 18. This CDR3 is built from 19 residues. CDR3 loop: CASSLNPRGIRTGEETQYF. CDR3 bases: TGTGCCAGCAGTTTAAACCCTAGGGGTATAAGGACAGGAGAAGAGACCCAGTACTTC.

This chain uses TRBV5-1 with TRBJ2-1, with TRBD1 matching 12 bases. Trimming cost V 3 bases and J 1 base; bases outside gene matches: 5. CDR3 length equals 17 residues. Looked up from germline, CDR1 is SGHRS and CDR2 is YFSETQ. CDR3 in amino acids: CASSSGTGGLSYNEQFF. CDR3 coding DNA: TGCGCCAGCAGCTCGGGGACAGGGGGCTTGTCCTACAATGAGCAGTTCTTC.

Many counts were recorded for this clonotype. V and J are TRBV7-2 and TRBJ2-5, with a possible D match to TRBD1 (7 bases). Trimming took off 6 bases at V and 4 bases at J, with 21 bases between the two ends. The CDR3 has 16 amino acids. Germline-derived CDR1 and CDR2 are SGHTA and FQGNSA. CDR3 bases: TGTGCCAGCAGTTTCCCTTACGCAGGGGGGAGAGAGACCCAGTACTTC. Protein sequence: CASSFPYAGGRETQYF.

CDR3 sequence (DNA): TGCGCCAGCAGCTTACAGGGACAGGCGTCCGACGAGCAGTACTTC. Translated, it gives CASSLQGQASDEQYF. The V call is TRBV5-1, the J call TRBJ2-7, with 8 bases that match TRBD1. Losses at the gene ends were 2 bases for V and 5 bases for J; bases not matched to a gene: 9. CDR3 size: 15 residues. Germline values: CDR1 SGHRS, CDR2 YFSETQ.

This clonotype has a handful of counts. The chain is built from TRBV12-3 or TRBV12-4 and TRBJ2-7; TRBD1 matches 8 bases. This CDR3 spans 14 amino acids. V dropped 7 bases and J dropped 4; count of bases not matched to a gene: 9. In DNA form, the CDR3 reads TGTGCCAGCACCCTACAGGGGGGCAGGTACGAGCAGTACTTC. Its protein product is CASTLQGGRYEQYF.

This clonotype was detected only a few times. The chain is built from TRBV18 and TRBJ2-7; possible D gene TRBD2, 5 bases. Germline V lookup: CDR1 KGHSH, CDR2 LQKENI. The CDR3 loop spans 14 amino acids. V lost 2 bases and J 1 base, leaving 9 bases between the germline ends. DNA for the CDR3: TGTGCCAGCTCACCAGATGAGGGATCCTACGAGCAGTACTTC. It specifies CASSPDEGSYEQYF.

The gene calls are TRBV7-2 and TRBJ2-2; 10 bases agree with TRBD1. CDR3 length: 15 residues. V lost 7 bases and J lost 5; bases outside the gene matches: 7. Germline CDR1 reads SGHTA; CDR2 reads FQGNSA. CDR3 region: CASTWTGGRTGELFF. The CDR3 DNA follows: TGTGCCAGCACTTGGACAGGGGGTCGAACCGGGGAGCTGTTTTTT.

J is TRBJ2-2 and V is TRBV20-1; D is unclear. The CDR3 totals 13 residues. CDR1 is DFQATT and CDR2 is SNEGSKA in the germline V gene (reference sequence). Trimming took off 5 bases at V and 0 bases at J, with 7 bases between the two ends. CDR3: CSAPQPNTGELFF. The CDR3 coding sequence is TGCAGTGCTCCTCAGCCGAACACCGGGGAGCTGTTTTTT.

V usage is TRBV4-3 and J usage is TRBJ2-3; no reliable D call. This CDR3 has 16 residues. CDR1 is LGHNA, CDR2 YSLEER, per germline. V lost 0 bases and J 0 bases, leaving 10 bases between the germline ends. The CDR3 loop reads CASSQDYQSSTDTQYF. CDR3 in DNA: TGCGCCAGCAGCCAAGATTACCAATCTAGCACAGATACGCAGTATTTT.

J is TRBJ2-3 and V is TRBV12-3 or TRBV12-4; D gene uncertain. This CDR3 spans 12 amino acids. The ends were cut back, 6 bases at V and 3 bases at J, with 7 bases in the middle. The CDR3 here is CASRTATDTQYF. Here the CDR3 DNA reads TGTGCCAGCAGGACGGCGACAGATACGCAGTATTTT.

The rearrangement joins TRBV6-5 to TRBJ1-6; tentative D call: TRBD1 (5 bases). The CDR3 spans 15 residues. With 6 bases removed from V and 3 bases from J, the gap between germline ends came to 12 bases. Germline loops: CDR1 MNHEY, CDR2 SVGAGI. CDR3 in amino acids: CASRSPGGYNSPLHF. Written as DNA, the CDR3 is TGTGCCAGCAGATCTCCCGGGGGCTATAATTCACCCCTCCACTTT.

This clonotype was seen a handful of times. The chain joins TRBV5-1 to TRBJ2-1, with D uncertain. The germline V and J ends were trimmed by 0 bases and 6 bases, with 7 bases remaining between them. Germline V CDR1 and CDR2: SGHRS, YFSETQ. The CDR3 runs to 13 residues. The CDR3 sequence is CASSLAQSNEQFF. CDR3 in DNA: TGCGCCAGCAGCTTGGCCCAGAGCAATGAGCAGTTCTTC. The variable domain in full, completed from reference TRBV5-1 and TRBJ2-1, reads KAGVTQTPRYLIKTRGQQVTLSCSPISGHRSVSWYQQTPGQGLQFLFEYFSETQRNKGNFPGRFSGRQFSNSRSEMNVSTLELGDSALYLCASSLAQSNEQFFGPGTRLTVL.